The rows below give T cell receptor beta chains drawn from one sample of a study of Ad26.COV2.S vaccination and SARS-CoV-2 variants. Method: immunoSEQ multiplex PCR; TCRdb's copy keeps in-frame clones and lacks some. The table shows 440,000 or so clones, with roughly 88% occurring only once. The source was peripheral blood, collected in a trial of Ad26.COV2.S vaccine versus placebo. Receptors originate from a person between 18 and 65 years old who received the Ad26.COV2.S COVID-19 vaccine or a placebo. The CDR3 runs from the conserved cysteine through the conserved F or W. A D gene is named only where the DNA matches it firmly. For some rows the clone size is stated as once, few or many, or as a class when expanded; others skip it.

CDR3aa,CDR3nt,len,j_gene,abundance,d_gene,v_gene
CASSLGTANTGELFF,TGCGCCAGCAGCTTGGGCACCGCGAACACCGGGGAGCTGTTTTTT,15,TRBJ2-2,.,.,TRBV5-1
CASSLGRTSINEQFF,TGCGCCAGCAGCCTAGGGCGGACTAGCATCAATGAGCAGTTCTTC,15,TRBJ2-1,once,TRBD2,TRBV5-1
CASRTAGTEAFF,TGTGCCAGCAGGACAGCGGGGACTGAAGCTTTCTTT,12,TRBJ1-1,once,.,TRBV10-3
CASSSYSGSADTQYF,TGTGCCAGCAGTTCGTATAGCGGGAGTGCAGATACGCAGTATTTT,15,TRBJ2-3,.,TRBD2,TRBV27
CATSEQGPTNYGYTF,TGTGCCACCAGCGAACAGGGGCCCACTAACTATGGCTACACCTTC,15,TRBJ1-2,.,TRBD1,TRBV15
CAISFGSGAGGYTF,TGTGCCATCAGTTTTGGTTCGGGGGCCGGTGGCTACACCTTC,14,TRBJ1-2,.,.,TRBV10-3
CASSATGKTGELFF,TGTGCCAGCAGCGCCACAGGGAAGACCGGGGAGCTGTTTTTT,14,TRBJ2-2,.,.,TRBV7-9
CSVETARGGAFF,TGCAGCGTTGAGACAGCAAGGGGTGGAGCTTTCTTT,12,TRBJ1-1,.,.,TRBV29-1
CASSLAGAGVRETQYF,TGTGCCAGCAGCTTAGCCGGAGCGGGAGTTCGGGAGACCCAGTACTTC,16,TRBJ2-5,.,TRBD2,TRBV7-2
CASSFDPSPLPDEQYF,TGTGCCAGCAGTTTTGACCCTAGCCCCCTTCCCGACGAGCAGTACTTC,16,TRBJ2-7,.,.,TRBV27
CASSPNPGQGTNEKLFF,TGTGCCAGCAGTCCGAACCCGGGACAGGGAACTAATGAAAAACTGTTTTTT,17,TRBJ1-4,.,TRBD1,TRBV28
CASTIDPFNQGNIQYF,TGTGCCAGTACCATAGACCCGTTTAACCAGGGAAACATTCAGTACTTC,16,TRBJ2-4,.,.,TRBV19
CASSIPQGESPRYGYTF,TGTGCCAGTAGTATCCCTCAGGGGGAAAGCCCTCGGTATGGCTACACCTTC,17,TRBJ1-2,few,TRBD1,TRBV19
CASSLYSNQPQHF,TGTGCCAGCAGTTTGTATAGCAATCAGCCCCAGCATTTT,13,TRBJ1-5,.,.,TRBV28
CASSLGGSMDYGYTF,TGTGCCAGCAGCTTGGGGGGCAGTATGGACTATGGCTACACCTTC,15,TRBJ1-2,.,.,TRBV5-4
CASGWTSNTGELFF,TGTGCCAGCGGCTGGACGTCGAACACCGGGGAGCTGTTTTTT,14,TRBJ2-2,.,.,TRBV28
CASSGRRTGELFF,TGTGCCAGCAGCGGTCGTAGGACCGGGGAGCTGTTTTTT,13,TRBJ2-2,.,.,TRBV7-6
CATSREGRYEQYF,TGTGCCACCAGCAGAGAGGGCAGATACGAGCAGTACTTC,13,TRBJ2-7,.,.,TRBV15
CAWASEGMVVEQYF,TGTGCCTGGGCCTCCGAGGGGATGGTCGTCGAGCAGTACTTC,14,TRBJ2-7,.,.,TRBV30
CSVGDSEPSEIYEQYF,TGCAGCGTTGGGGACTCCGAACCCTCAGAAATCTACGAGCAGTACTTC,16,TRBJ2-7,.,.,TRBV29-1
CASSLVIDGTDTQYF,TGCGCCAGCAGCTTGGTAATAGATGGCACAGATACGCAGTATTTT,15,TRBJ2-3,.,.,TRBV5-1
CASSFDRGTFRYGYTF,TGTGCCAGCAGCTTTGACAGGGGGACATTTCGCTATGGCTACACCTTC,16,TRBJ1-2,.,TRBD1,TRBV7-8
CASSPRKQGFYEQYF,TGTGCCAGCAGTCCCCGTAAACAGGGATTCTACGAGCAGTACTTC,15,TRBJ2-7,.,.,TRBV6-5
CASSKWSGRGYEQYF,TGTGCCAGTAGTAAATGGAGCGGGAGGGGGTACGAGCAGTACTTC,15,TRBJ2-7,.,TRBD2,TRBV19
CASRQQGGGNIQYF,TGTGCCAGCAGGCAACAGGGAGGGGGAAACATTCAGTACTTC,14,TRBJ2-4,.,.,TRBV6-5
CAWSVISVGGEQFF,TGTGCCTGGAGTGTAATTTCGGTGGGAGGCGAGCAGTTCTTC,14,TRBJ2-1,.,.,TRBV30
CASSSGGGANTGELFF,TGTGCCAGCAGCTCCGGCGGCGGGGCGAACACCGGGGAGCTGTTTTTT,16,TRBJ2-2,.,.,TRBV11-2
CASSQASKQFF,TGTGCCAGCAGCCAAGCGTCAAAGCAGTTCTTC,11,TRBJ2-1,.,.,TRBV16
CATSSAGDSGNEQFF,TGTGCCACCTCGAGTGCGGGAGATAGCGGGAATGAGCAGTTCTTC,15,TRBJ2-1,.,TRBD2,TRBV24-1
CASSVLAGGPDTQYF,TGTGCCAGCAGCGTTTTGGCGGGAGGGCCAGATACGCAGTATTTT,15,TRBJ2-3,few,TRBD2,TRBV5-6
CASSQELGNQPQHF,TGTGCCAGCAGCCAAGAACTGGGCAATCAGCCCCAGCATTTT,14,TRBJ1-5,once,.,TRBV4-2
CASSLSGRRNTGELFF,TGTGCCAGCAGCTTAAGCGGGAGGAGGAACACCGGGGAGCTGTTTTTT,16,TRBJ2-2,.,TRBD2,TRBV7-9
CASTRSWEKLFF,TGTGCCAGCACCCGAAGTTGGGAAAAACTGTTTTTT,12,TRBJ1-4,.,.,TRBV6-5
CASSDWRRVWSYEQYF,TGTGCCAGCAGTGACTGGAGAAGGGTATGGTCCTACGAGCAGTACTTC,16,TRBJ2-7,.,.,TRBV6-4
CAWSETGLTSYNEQFF,TGTGCCTGGAGCGAGACTGGGCTAACCTCCTACAATGAGCAGTTCTTC,16,TRBJ2-1,.,.,TRBV30
CAWSDGLINEQFF,TGTGCCTGGAGCGATGGTTTAATCAATGAGCAGTTCTTC,13,TRBJ2-1,once,.,TRBV30
CASSQETGGYSNQPQHF,TGTGCCAGCAGCCAAGAGACTGGAGGTTATAGCAATCAGCCCCAGCATTTT,17,TRBJ1-5,.,.,TRBV3-1/TRBV3-2
CASSLVQGGNSPLHF,TGTGCCAGCAGTTTAGTCCAGGGTGGGAATTCACCCCTCCACTTT,15,TRBJ1-6,.,.,TRBV28
CASSLEGDWGNTIYF,TGTGCCAGCAGCTTAGAAGGGGACTGGGGAAACACCATATATTTT,15,TRBJ1-3,.,.,TRBV11-2
CASSLSGSQETQYF,TGTGCCAGCAGTTTATCGGGCAGCCAAGAGACCCAGTACTTC,14,TRBJ2-5,.,.,TRBV27
CATSRGRREINQPQHF,TGTGCCACCAGCAGAGGACGCAGGGAGATTAATCAGCCCCAGCATTTT,16,TRBJ1-5,.,.,TRBV15
CASSGQGAWNEQFF,TGTGCCAGCAGCGGACAGGGGGCTTGGAATGAGCAGTTCTTC,14,TRBJ2-1,once,TRBD1,TRBV28
CASSVGDRPPYGYTF,TGTGCCAGCAGCGTAGGGGACAGGCCTCCCTACGGCTACACCTTC,15,TRBJ1-2,.,TRBD1,TRBV9
CASSLVGVVAKNIQYF,TGTGCCAGCAGTCTCGTCGGGGTTGTAGCCAAAAACATTCAGTACTTC,16,TRBJ2-4,.,.,TRBV28
CATSAQGGNQPQHF,TGTGCCACCAGCGCACAGGGTGGCAATCAGCCCCAGCATTTT,14,TRBJ1-5,.,.,TRBV15
CASSWRQGAGEQYF,TGTGCCAGCAGCTGGAGACAGGGGGCTGGAGAGCAGTACTTC,14,TRBJ2-7,many,TRBD1,TRBV7-2
CASSLEGFSGEVGELFF,TGTGCCAGCAGCTTAGAAGGTTTTAGCGGGGAGGTCGGGGAGCTGTTTTTT,17,TRBJ2-2,.,TRBD2,TRBV11-3
CASSPRAREIPGELFF,TGTGCCAGCAGCCCTCGTGCCCGGGAAATTCCCGGGGAGCTGTTTTTT,16,TRBJ2-2,once,.,TRBV11-2
CASRGRPKAFF,TGTGCCAGCAGGGGCAGACCAAAAGCTTTCTTT,11,TRBJ1-1,few,.,TRBV2
CASSWSRVLTEAFF,TGTGCCAGCAGTTGGTCCAGGGTTCTCACTGAAGCTTTCTTT,14,TRBJ1-1,once,.,TRBV6-2/TRBV6-3
CATSSGRAGIRRSYNEQFF,TGTGCCACCAGCAGCGGGAGGGCCGGAATACGACGCTCCTACAATGAGCAGTTCTTC,19,TRBJ2-1,.,TRBD2,TRBV15
CASSLVSGDTGELFF,TGTGCCAGCAGCTTGGTATCAGGGGACACCGGGGAGCTGTTTTTT,15,TRBJ2-2,.,.,TRBV5-6
CASSPGWDTEAFF,TGTGCCAGCTCCCCAGGGTGGGACACTGAAGCTTTCTTT,13,TRBJ1-1,.,.,TRBV7-2
CASSWGPGANYGYTF,TGTGCCAGCAGCTGGGGCCCCGGGGCAAACTATGGCTACACCTTC,15,TRBJ1-2,.,.,TRBV7-3
CASSPRSGTDNYGYTF,TGTGCCAGCAGCCCGCGTTCCGGGACAGATAACTATGGCTACACCTTC,16,TRBJ1-2,.,TRBD1,TRBV4-2
CASSPLGLAGGPHTGELFF,TGTGCCAGCTCACCACTGGGACTAGCGGGAGGGCCGCACACCGGGGAGCTGTTTTTT,19,TRBJ2-2,.,TRBD2,TRBV18